Following are 29 T cell receptor beta chains from one sample sequenced in a study of cytomegalovirus exposure and HLA in healthy donors. Data came from immunoSEQ multiplex PCR; TCRdb stores just in-frame clones and leaves some out. Of under 95,000 clones in the sample, approximately 94% are singletons; the top ten hold roughly 3.3%. The sample consisted of PBMCs. The receptors derive from a woman under 30 in good health and CMV-seropositive.

The V call is TRBV4-3, the J call TRBJ1-2; D call uncertain. Per the germline V gene, CDR1 is LGHNA and CDR2 is YSLEER. This CDR3 region has 14 residues. V was pared by 0 bases and J by 5 bases, with 10 bases between. The CDR3 here is CASSQDLAVYGYTF. The DNA of the CDR3 is TGCGCCAGCAGCCAAGATTTGGCCGTATATGGCTACACCTTC.

The chain is built from TRBV5-8 and TRBJ1-1; 7 nucleotides align to TRBD1. V lost 2 bases, J lost 1 base, and 5 bases stayed unmatched. The CDR3 contains 15 residues. CDR1 is SGHTS, CDR2 YDEGEE, per germline. CDR3 coding DNA: TGTGCCAGCAGCTTTTTGAGACAGGGGAACACTGAAGCTTTCTTT. The encoded protein is CASSFLRQGNTEAFF.

The gene calls are TRBV28 and TRBJ2-5, with 9 bases lining up with TRBD1. After removal of 2 bases from V and 3 bases from J, the junction contained 7 bases not matched to a gene. The length of the CDR3 is 16 residues. Germline CDR1 reads MDHEN; CDR2 reads SYDVKM. The CDR3 protein is CASSLAGTGWEETQYF. CDR3 sequence (DNA): TGTGCCAGCAGTTTAGCAGGGACAGGGTGGGAAGAGACCCAGTACTTC.

The chain combines TRBV11-3 with TRBJ1-2; TRBD1 might be the D (5 bases). CDR1 SGHNT and CDR2 YENEEA come from the germline V gene. This CDR3 is 14 amino acids long. V was shortened by 1 base and J by 8 bases, with 14 bases between the two germline ends. This chain's CDR3 is CASSLGAVEGGYTF. The CDR3 coding sequence is TGTGCCAGCAGCTTAGGTGCCGTGGAGGGGGGCTACACCTTC.

The V gene is TRBV7-2, the J gene TRBJ1-5; no definite D call. Germline V CDR1 and CDR2: SGHTA, FQGNSA. This CDR3 spans 15 amino acids. Trimming cost V 0 bases and J 4 bases, with 10 bases left between them. CDR3 amino acids: CASSLAPGLNQPQHF. The CDR3, as DNA: TGTGCCAGCAGCTTAGCACCGGGGTTGAATCAGCCCCAGCATTTT.

The rearrangement uses TRBV27 and TRBJ2-7; D unresolved. This CDR3 is built from 17 residues. The V end lost 2 bases, the J end lost 3 bases, and 20 bases lay between the germline ends. Germline V CDR1 and CDR2: MNHEY, SMNVEV (reference sequence). Here the CDR3 DNA reads TGTGCCAGCAGTTTAGCCCCCCCGACGGAGCGATACTACGAGCAGTACTTC. Protein: CASSLAPPTERYYEQYF.

The rearrangement uses TRBV7-2 and TRBJ1-5; D possibly corresponds to TRBD1 (6 bases). V was pared by 0 bases and J by 5 bases, with 11 bases between. Germline V gene lookup returns CDR1 SGHTA and CDR2 FQGNSA. This CDR3 region has 15 residues. The CDR3 sequence: CASSLARAGDQPQHF. The CDR3 DNA is TGTGCCAGCAGCTTAGCGAGGGCAGGGGATCAGCCCCAGCATTTT.

The count of this clone is one. V and J are TRBV29-1 and TRBJ2-5; D gene ambiguous. The CDR3 spans 12 residues. The V gene's germline CDR1 is SQVTM and CDR2 ANQGSEA. The V end lost 5 bases, the J end lost 0 bases, and 7 bases lay between the germline ends. CDR3 in DNA: TGCAGCGTTTCCCCGTACCAAGAGACCCAGTACTTC. Its translation: CSVSPYQETQYF.

The gene calls are TRBV6-1 and TRBJ2-5, with D perhaps matching TRBD1 (6 bases). Trimming cost V 4 bases and J 1 base, with 10 bases left between them. The CDR3 loop spans 14 amino acids. Germline V lookup: CDR1 MNHNS, CDR2 SASEGT. CDR3 bases: TGTGCCAGCAGTGGGCAGGGGAGCCAAGAGACCCAGTACTTC. Its translation is CASSGQGSQETQYF.

The rearrangement joins TRBV7-6 to TRBJ2-2, with 9 nucleotides matching TRBD2. Germline V lookup: CDR1 SGHVS, CDR2 FNYEAQ. CDR3 length: 16 residues. Unmatched junction bases numbered 6, after V lost 1 base and J lost 6 bases. CDR3 in DNA: TGTGCCAGCAGCTTAGAGGCGGGGGGGTACGCCGGGGAGCTGTTTTTT. Translation: CASSLEAGGYAGELFF.

The chain is built from TRBV6-1 and TRBJ1-6, with D possibly being TRBD1 (6 bases). Germline V gene lookup returns CDR1 MNHNS and CDR2 SASEGT. The CDR3 has 15 residues. V lost 7 bases and J lost 2, with 12 bases in between. The CDR3 reads CASNLQGTYNSPLHF. In nucleotides, the CDR3 is TGTGCCAGCAATCTACAGGGTACCTATAATTCACCCCTCCACTTT.

The chain couples TRBV10-3 to TRBJ1-2; the D is unclear. The germline CDR1 and CDR2 sequences are ENHRY and SYGVKD. CDR3 length: 14 amino acids. V was pared by 0 bases and J by 1 base, with 6 bases between. The CDR3 region has the DNA TGTGCCATCAGTGAGTCGGTAGATAACTATGGCTACACCTTC. Translation: CAISESVDNYGYTF.

The chain couples TRBV7-9 to TRBJ1-1; D remains ambiguous. The CDR3 length is 14 residues. CDR1 is SEHNR, CDR2 FQNEAQ, per germline (reference sequence). V gave up 5 bases and J gave up 4 bases, with 14 bases separating them. CDR3 sequence (DNA): TGTGCCAGCAGCCCGCGGGCCACCCCCACTGAAGCTTTCTTT. Amino acids: CASSPRATPTEAFF.

The rearrangement uses TRBV29-1 and TRBJ2-2, with a tentative D call TRBD1 (6 bases). The germline V gene has CDR1 SQVTM and CDR2 ANQGSEA. The V gene lost 4 bases and the J gene lost 3 bases, with 15 bases spanning the gap. The CDR3 loop spans 15 amino acids. CDR3 sequence reads: CSVGMSQGDTGELFF. CDR3 coding DNA: TGCAGCGTTGGTATGTCACAGGGAGACACCGGGGAGCTGTTTTTT.

J is TRBJ1-2 and V is TRBV9; no clear D. V lost 0 bases to trimming and J lost 3 bases, with 6 bases between them. Germline CDR1 is SGDLS and CDR2 is YYNGEE. The CDR3 sequence is 13 residues long. CDR3 bases: TGTGCCAGCAGCGTAGGCCAGGACTATGGCTACACCTTC. Its protein is CASSVGQDYGYTF.

This sequence joins TRBV28 and TRBJ1-1; the D is unclear. V lost 5 bases and J 6 bases, leaving 16 bases between the germline ends. Germline CDR1 is MDHEN and CDR2 is SYDVKM. This CDR3 region has 14 residues. CDR3 region: CASSPPAAPSEAFF. The CDR3 region has the DNA TGTGCCAGCAGTCCGCCTGCGGCTCCCTCTGAAGCTTTCTTT.

J is TRBJ1-1 and V is TRBV6-1; the match to TRBD1 covers 7 bases. The germline gives CDR1 MNHNS, CDR2 SASEGT. The V and J ends lost 7 bases and 3 bases, in that order; junction bases with no gene match: 11. This CDR3 spans 15 amino acids. CDR3 coding DNA: TGTGCCAGCATCCTTACAGGGGCTCTTGACACTGAAGCTTTCTTT. This translates into CASILTGALDTEAFF.

The V and J genes are TRBV5-4 and TRBJ1-4; 12 bases fit TRBD1. V lost 4 bases to trimming and J lost 10 bases; unmatched junction nucleotides: 5. Germline V CDR1 and CDR2: SGHNT, YYREEE (reference sequence). The CDR3 has 14 amino acids. CDR3 bases: TGTGCCAGCAGCGAGGGACAGGGGGCAAGAAAACTGTTTTTT. This codes for CASSEGQGARKLFF.

The chain joins TRBV4-2 to TRBJ2-7; 11 bases align to TRBD2. CDR3 length equals 20 residues. Losses at the gene ends were 0 bases for V and 3 bases for J; bases not matched to a gene: 16. Germline CDR1 is LGHNA and CDR2 is YNFKEQ. CDR3 DNA: TGTGCCAGCAGCCAAGATGGGGTCAGAACTAGCGGGGGTCTCGTCTACGAGCAGTACTTC. Translated: CASSQDGVRTSGGLVYEQYF.

The chain joins TRBV28 to TRBJ1-5; TRBD1 matches 8 bases. Germline V gives CDR1 MDHEN, CDR2 SYDVKM. V was pared by 6 bases and J by 5 bases, with 6 bases of the junction left unmatched. The CDR3 sequence is 14 residues long. The CDR3: CASSFLGQDQPQHF. CDR3 nucleotide sequence: TGTGCCAGCAGCTTTCTGGGACAGGATCAGCCCCAGCATTTT.

The chain uses TRBV6-5 and TRBJ1-1; unclear D gene. The CDR3 runs to 13 residues. Looked up from germline, CDR1 is MNHEY and CDR2 is SVGAGI. V lost 11 bases to trimming and J lost 7 bases, with 20 bases between them. CDR3 in amino acids: CAVLNKRFGEAFF. Here the CDR3 DNA reads TGTGCCGTACTAAACAAGCGGTTTGGTGAAGCTTTCTTT.

The chain couples TRBV7-2 to TRBJ2-1, with a possible D match to TRBD1 (6 bases). The CDR3 has 15 amino acids. Germline CDR1 is SGHTA and CDR2 is FQGNSA. V lost 3 bases and J lost 4, with 13 bases in between. The CDR3 region is CASSFHRDPYNEQFF. The CDR3 bases are TGTGCCAGCAGCTTCCACAGGGACCCATACAATGAGCAGTTCTTC.

This chain joins TRBV10-2 and TRBJ2-1, with 10 bases matching TRBD2. Germline loops: CDR1 WSHSY, CDR2 SAAADI. Trimming removed 6 bases from V and 8 bases from J; junction bases left unmatched: 4. The CDR3 is made up of 13 amino acids. CDR3 nucleotide sequence: TGCGCCAGCAGGCCTAGCGGGAGTTATGAGCAGTTCTTC. As protein: CASRPSGSYEQFF.

The chain joins TRBV5-1 to TRBJ2-5, with a tentative D call TRBD1 (6 bases). The CDR3 totals 16 residues. Per germline, CDR1 SGHRS and CDR2 YFSETQ. V lost 3 bases and J lost 5, with 20 bases in between. The CDR3 coding sequence is TGCGCCAGCAGCTCCGGACAGCGCCCAAGGGGGGAGACCCAGTACTTC. Protein: CASSSGQRPRGETQYF.

This chain connects TRBV6-5 to TRBJ2-7; D perhaps matches TRBD2 (5 bases). Deletions cut 6 bases from V and 5 bases from J, with 11 bases between. CDR1 is MNHEY, CDR2 SVGAGI, per germline. The CDR3 spans 12 residues. The CDR3: CASSSRDHEQYF. The CDR3 nucleotides read TGTGCCAGCAGCTCACGGGATCACGAGCAGTACTTC.

The chain employs TRBV25-1 and TRBJ2-1, with D unresolved. The CDR3 loop spans 12 amino acids. Trimming cost V 5 bases and J 4 bases, with 6 bases left between them. Germline lookup yields CDR1 MGHDK and CDR2 SYGVNS. The CDR3 sequence is CASSTDYNEQFF. CDR3 coding DNA: TGTGCCAGCAGTACAGATTACAATGAGCAGTTCTTC.

J is TRBJ2-2 and V is TRBV29-1, with 8 bases lining up with TRBD2. CDR1 and CDR2 (germline): SQVTM, ANQGSEA. This CDR3 spans 13 amino acids. Losses at the gene ends were 5 bases for V and 3 bases for J; bases not matched to a gene: 2. The CDR3 region has the DNA TGCAGCGTTTGGCGGGGGGACACCGGGGAGCTGTTTTTT. Protein: CSVWRGDTGELFF.

The chain links TRBV11-2 to TRBJ2-1, with 16 nucleotides matching TRBD2. Germline V gene lookup returns CDR1 SGHAT and CDR2 FQNNGV. J gave up 9 bases and V 6 bases, and 8 bases lay outside the gene matches. This CDR3 contains 16 residues. In DNA, the CDR3 is TGTGCCAGCAGGGGACTAGCGGGAGGGCCCATTCCTGAGCAGTTCTTC. This gives the protein CASRGLAGGPIPEQFF. Full variable domain (outside the CDR3, taken from reference TRBV11-2 and TRBJ2-1): EAGVAQSPRYKIIEKRQSVAFWCNPISGHATLYWYQQILGQGPKLLIQFQNNGVVDDSQLPKDRFSAERLKGVDSTLKIQPAKLEDSAVYLCASRGLAGGPIPEQFFGPGTRLTVL.

The V gene is TRBV28, the J gene TRBJ1-4; no reliable D call. Trimming shortened V by 0 bases and J by 5 bases, and 10 bases separated the two germline ends. The CDR3 covers 15 residues. The germline V gene encodes CDR1 MDHEN and CDR2 SYDVKM. In DNA, the CDR3 is TGTGCCAGCAGTTTATGGCAGTCCGTAAATGAAAAACTGTTTTTT. Amino acid sequence: CASSLWQSVNEKLFF. The complete variable domain, with remaining parts taken from reference TRBV28 and TRBJ1-4, reads DVKVTQSSRYLVKRTGEKVFLECVQDMDHENMFWYRQDPGLGLRLIYFSYDVKMKEKGDIPEGYSVSREKKERFSLILESASTNQTSMYLCASSLWQSVNEKLFFGSGTQLSVL.